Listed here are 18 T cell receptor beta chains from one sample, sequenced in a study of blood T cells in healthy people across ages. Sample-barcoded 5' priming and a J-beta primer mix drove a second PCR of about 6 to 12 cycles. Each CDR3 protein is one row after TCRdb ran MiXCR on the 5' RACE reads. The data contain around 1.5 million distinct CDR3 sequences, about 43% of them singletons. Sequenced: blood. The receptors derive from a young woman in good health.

In nucleotides, the CDR3 is TGTGCCACTCTGACTAGCGGAGGCTCCTACAATGAGCAGTTCTTC. This codes for CATLTSGGSYNEQFF. The gene calls are TRBV10-3 and TRBJ2-1, with TRBD2 matching over 9 bases. Looked up from germline, CDR1 is ENHRY and CDR2 is SYGVKD. The junction had 7 bases not matched to a gene; V was cut back by 10 bases and J by 0 bases. The CDR3 covers 15 residues.

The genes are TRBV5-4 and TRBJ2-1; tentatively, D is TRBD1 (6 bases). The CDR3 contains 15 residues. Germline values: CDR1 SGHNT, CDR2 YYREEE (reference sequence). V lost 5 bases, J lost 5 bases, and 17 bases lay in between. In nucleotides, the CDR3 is TGTGCCAGCAGAAGGGGGAACCTAGTCGACAATGAGCAGTTCTTC. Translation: CASRRGNLVDNEQFF.

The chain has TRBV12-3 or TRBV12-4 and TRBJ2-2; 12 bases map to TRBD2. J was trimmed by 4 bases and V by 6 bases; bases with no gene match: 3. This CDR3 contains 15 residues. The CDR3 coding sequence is TGTGCCAGCAGGCTAGCGGGGGGGACCACCGGGGAGCTGTTTTTT. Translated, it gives CASRLAGGTTGELFF.

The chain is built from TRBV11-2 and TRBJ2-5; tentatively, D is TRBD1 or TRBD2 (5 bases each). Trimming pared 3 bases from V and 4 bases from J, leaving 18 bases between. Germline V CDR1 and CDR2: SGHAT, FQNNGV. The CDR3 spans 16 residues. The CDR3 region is CASSFLLTGTSETQYF. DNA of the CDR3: TGTGCCAGCAGCTTCTTACTCACGGGGACGTCAGAGACCCAGTACTTC.

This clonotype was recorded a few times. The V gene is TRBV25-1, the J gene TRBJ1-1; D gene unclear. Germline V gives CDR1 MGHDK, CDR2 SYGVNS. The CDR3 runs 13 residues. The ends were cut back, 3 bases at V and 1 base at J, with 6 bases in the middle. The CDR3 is CASSEWGNTEAFF. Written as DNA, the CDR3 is TGTGCCAGCAGTGAGTGGGGGAACACTGAAGCTTTCTTT.

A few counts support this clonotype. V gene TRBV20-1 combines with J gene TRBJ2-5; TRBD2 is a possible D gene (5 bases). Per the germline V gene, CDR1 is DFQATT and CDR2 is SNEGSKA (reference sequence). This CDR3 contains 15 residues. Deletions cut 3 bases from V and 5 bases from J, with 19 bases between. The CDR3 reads CSASTRPKGGETQYF. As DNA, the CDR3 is TGCAGTGCTAGTACTAGACCTAAAGGCGGGGAGACCCAGTACTTC.

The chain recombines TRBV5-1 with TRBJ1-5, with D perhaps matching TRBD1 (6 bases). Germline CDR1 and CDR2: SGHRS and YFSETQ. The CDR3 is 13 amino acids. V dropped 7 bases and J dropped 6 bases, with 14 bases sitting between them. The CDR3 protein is CASSDSSGQPQHF. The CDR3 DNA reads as TGCGCCAGCTCGGACAGTAGCGGTCAGCCCCAGCATTTT.

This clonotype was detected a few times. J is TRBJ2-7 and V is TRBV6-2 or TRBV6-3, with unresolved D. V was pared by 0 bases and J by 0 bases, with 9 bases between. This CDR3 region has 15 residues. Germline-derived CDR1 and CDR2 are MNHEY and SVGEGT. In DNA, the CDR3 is TGTGCCAGCAGTTACTCGGCTAGTTACTCCTACGAGCAGTACTTC. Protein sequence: CASSYSASYSYEQYF.

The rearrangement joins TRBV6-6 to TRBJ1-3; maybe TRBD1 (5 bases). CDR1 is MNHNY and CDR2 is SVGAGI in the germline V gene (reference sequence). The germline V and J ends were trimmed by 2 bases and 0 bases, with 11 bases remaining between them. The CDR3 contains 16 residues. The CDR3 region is CASSYTLDSSGNTIYF. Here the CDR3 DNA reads TGTGCCAGCAGTTACACCCTAGACAGCTCTGGAAACACCATATATTTT.

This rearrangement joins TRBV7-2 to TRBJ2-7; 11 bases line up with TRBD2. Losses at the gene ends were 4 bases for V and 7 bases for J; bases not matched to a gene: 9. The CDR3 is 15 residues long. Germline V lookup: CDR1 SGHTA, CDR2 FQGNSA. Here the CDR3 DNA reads TGTGCCAGCAGCTCCCAACTAGCGGGAGTAGGTGAGCAGTACTTC. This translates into CASSSQLAGVGEQYF.

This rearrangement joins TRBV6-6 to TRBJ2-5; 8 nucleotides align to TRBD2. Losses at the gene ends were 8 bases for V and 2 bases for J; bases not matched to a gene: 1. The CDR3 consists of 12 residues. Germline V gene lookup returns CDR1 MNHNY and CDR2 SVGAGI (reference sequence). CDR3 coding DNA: TGTGCCAGCGGCGGGGGGCAAGAGACCCAGTACTTC. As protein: CASGGGQETQYF.

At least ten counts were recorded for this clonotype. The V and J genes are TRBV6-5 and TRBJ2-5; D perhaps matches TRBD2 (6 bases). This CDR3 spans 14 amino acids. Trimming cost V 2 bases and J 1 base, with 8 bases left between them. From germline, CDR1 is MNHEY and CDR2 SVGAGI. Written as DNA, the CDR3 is TGTGCCAGCAGTTACGGCGGGACCCAAGAGACCCAGTACTTC. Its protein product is CASSYGGTQETQYF.

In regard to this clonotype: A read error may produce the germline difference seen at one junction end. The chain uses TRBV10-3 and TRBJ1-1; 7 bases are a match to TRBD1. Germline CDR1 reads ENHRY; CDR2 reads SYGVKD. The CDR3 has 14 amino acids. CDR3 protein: CAIRGDLSGSEAFF. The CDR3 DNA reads TGCGCCATCAGGGGGGATCTTTCAGGGTCTGAAGCTTTCTTT.

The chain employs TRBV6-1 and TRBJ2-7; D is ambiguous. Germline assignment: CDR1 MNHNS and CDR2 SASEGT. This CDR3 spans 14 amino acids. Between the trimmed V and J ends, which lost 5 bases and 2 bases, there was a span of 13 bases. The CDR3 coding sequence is TGTGCCAGCAGTTCTTCTCCGGGCCCCTACGAGCAGTACTTC. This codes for CASSSSPGPYEQYF.

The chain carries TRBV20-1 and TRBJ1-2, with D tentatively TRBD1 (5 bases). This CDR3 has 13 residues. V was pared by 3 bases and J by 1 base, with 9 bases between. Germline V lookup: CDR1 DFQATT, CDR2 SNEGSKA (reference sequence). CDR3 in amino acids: CSARTEFNYGYTF. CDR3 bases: TGCAGTGCTAGGACAGAGTTTAACTATGGCTACACCTTC.

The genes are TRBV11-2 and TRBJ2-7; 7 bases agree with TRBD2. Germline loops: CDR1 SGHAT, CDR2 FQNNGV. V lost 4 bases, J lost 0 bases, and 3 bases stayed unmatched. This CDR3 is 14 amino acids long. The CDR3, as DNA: TGTGCCAGCAGCTGGCGGGACTACTCCTACGAGCAGTACTTC. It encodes CASSWRDYSYEQYF.

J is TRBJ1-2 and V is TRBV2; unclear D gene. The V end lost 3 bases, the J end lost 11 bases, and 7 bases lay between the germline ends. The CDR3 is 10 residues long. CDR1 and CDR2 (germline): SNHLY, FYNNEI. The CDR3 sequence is CASSELRYTF. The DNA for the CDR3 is TGTGCCAGCAGTGAGCTCCGATACACCTTC.

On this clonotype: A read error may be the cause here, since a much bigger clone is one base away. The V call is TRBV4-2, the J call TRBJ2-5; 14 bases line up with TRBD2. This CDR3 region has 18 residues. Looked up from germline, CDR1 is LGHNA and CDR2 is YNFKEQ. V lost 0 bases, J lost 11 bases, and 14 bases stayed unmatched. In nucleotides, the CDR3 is TGTGCCAGCAGCCAAGATCGACTAGCGGGGGGGCCTCACAATGAGCAGTACTTC. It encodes CASSQDRLAGGPHNEQYF.